These 32 T cell receptor beta chains share one sample of origin, sequenced in a study of blood T cell repertoires in COVID-19. Generated by immunoSEQ multiplex PCR, the TCRdb table keeps only in-frame clones and is missing some. Of about 480,000 clones in the sample, roughly 87% were seen once. What was sequenced was PBMCs or T cells enriched from blood (not recorded which). The receptors here all came from a young woman with acute COVID-19.

The rearrangement links TRBV5-1 to TRBJ2-7; TRBD1 might be the D (6 bases). Trimming cost V 0 bases and J 7 bases, with 20 bases left between them. The CDR3 extends over 16 amino acids. Germline lookup yields CDR1 SGHRS and CDR2 YFSETQ. In DNA, the CDR3 is TGCGCCAGCAGCTTGGGGCTTGACAGGAATAGAGGGGAGCAGTACTTC. Protein: CASSLGLDRNRGEQYF. Full variable domain (outside the CDR3, taken from reference TRBV5-1 and TRBJ2-7): KAGVTQTPRYLIKTRGQQVTLSCSPISGHRSVSWYQQTPGQGLQFLFEYFSETQRNKGNFPGRFSGRQFSNSRSEMNVSTLELGDSALYLCASSLGLDRNRGEQYFGPGTRLTVT.

This rearrangement joins TRBV7-9 to TRBJ2-7; D might be TRBD1 (6 bases). Germline-derived CDR1 and CDR2 are SEHNR and FQNEAQ (reference sequence). Trimming left V 5 bases short and J 0 bases short, with 17 bases between. The CDR3 consists of 16 residues. CDR3 loop: CASSPKDRSSSYEQYF. CDR3 bases: TGTGCCAGCAGCCCGAAAGACAGGTCGAGCTCCTACGAGCAGTACTTC.

The chain is built from TRBV27 and TRBJ1-5, with 9 bases matching TRBD1. This CDR3 is built from 15 residues. Germline V gene sequence: CDR1 MNHEY, CDR2 SMNVEV (reference sequence). V was pared by 4 bases and J by 6 bases, with 7 bases of the junction left unmatched. The CDR3: CASSSMTGGSQPQHF. The CDR3 nucleotides are TGTGCCAGCAGTTCCATGACAGGGGGAAGTCAGCCCCAGCATTTT.

The chain joins TRBV7-3 to TRBJ2-3, with D tentatively TRBD2 (5 bases). CDR3 length equals 14 residues. Trimming cost V 3 bases and J 5 bases, with 12 bases left between them. Germline CDR1 and CDR2: SGHTA and FQGTGA. CDR3 DNA sequence: TGTGCCAGCAGCTTTAGACGGGGTGGAGATACGCAGTATTTT. Translated: CASSFRRGGDTQYF.

J is TRBJ2-7 and V is TRBV6-4; 7 bases are a match to TRBD2. This CDR3 spans 14 amino acids. Germline trimming cut 4 bases from V and 3 bases from J; bases unmatched to any gene: 6. Germline values: CDR1 MRHNA, CDR2 SNTAGT. CDR3 coding DNA: TGTGCCAGCAGTGCCAGCGGGAACCTCTACGAGCAGTACTTC. As protein: CASSASGNLYEQYF.

V gene TRBV28 combines with J gene TRBJ2-7, with a possible D match to TRBD1 (6 bases). The CDR3 has 14 residues. CDR1 MDHEN and CDR2 SYDVKM come from the germline V gene. V shed 6 bases and J shed 4 bases, with 16 bases lying between them. CDR3 sequence reads: CASSGEQGYYEQYF. The CDR3 nucleotides read TGTGCCAGCAGCGGAGAACAGGGCTATTACGAGCAGTACTTC.

The rearrangement joins TRBV7-9 to TRBJ2-7; TRBD1 is a possible D gene (7 bases). The CDR3 extends over 14 amino acids. Germline CDR1 is SEHNR and CDR2 is FQNEAQ (reference sequence). V was trimmed by 1 base and J by 6 bases, leaving 13 bases between them. CDR3 DNA: TGTGCCAGCAGCTTAGGACAGGGACTGGGCGAGCAGTACTTC. Translated, it gives CASSLGQGLGEQYF.

The V and J genes are TRBV7-2 and TRBJ2-1; 8 nucleotides agree with TRBD1. The ends lost 5 bases at V and 3 bases at J; junction bases unmatched: 6. Germline CDR1 and CDR2: SGHTA and FQGNSA. The CDR3 has 15 residues. CDR3 DNA: TGTGCCAGCAGCCATGGGACAGGTATCTACAATGAGCAGTTCTTC. It codes for CASSHGTGIYNEQFF.

The gene calls are TRBV7-9 and TRBJ2-3, with TRBD1 matching over 7 bases. With V trimmed by 4 bases and J by 2 bases, 3 bases remained unmatched. Per germline, CDR1 SEHNR and CDR2 FQNEAQ (reference sequence). The CDR3 length is 14 residues. The CDR3 region has the DNA TGTGCCAGCAGCTCGGGACAGATCACAGATACGCAGTATTTT. Protein sequence: CASSSGQITDTQYF.

The chain is built from TRBV11-3 and TRBJ2-6; 7 bases are a match to TRBD1. CDR1 is SGHNT, CDR2 YENEEA, per germline. J gave up 0 bases and V 0 bases, and 11 bases lay outside the gene matches. The CDR3 extends over 20 amino acids. The DNA of the CDR3 is TGTGCCAGCAGCTTAGATTTTGACAGGGCGGATCCCTCTGGGGCCAACGTCCTGACTTTC. Its translation: CASSLDFDRADPSGANVLTF.

V and J are TRBV3-1 (or the pseudogene TRBV3-2) and TRBJ2-7, with 9 bases aligning to TRBD1. Germline V gives CDR1 LGHDT, CDR2 YNNKEL (reference sequence). V shed 4 bases, J shed 7 bases, and the junction held 5 bases outside the gene matches. This CDR3 spans 13 amino acids. The CDR3 region has the DNA TGTGCCAGCAGCCCTCAGGACAGGGGTGAGCAGTACTTC. It is translated as CASSPQDRGEQYF.

J is TRBJ2-1 and V is TRBV18, with 7 nucleotides matching TRBD2. This CDR3 contains 15 residues. V lost 2 bases and J lost 0; bases outside the gene matches: 1. The germline V gene encodes CDR1 KGHSH and CDR2 LQKENI. The CDR3 DNA sequence: TGTGCCAGCTCACCATTAGCGGGCTCCTACAATGAGCAGTTCTTC. This codes for CASSPLAGSYNEQFF.

This chain joins TRBV18 and TRBJ1-2, with 7 positions matching TRBD1. Germline V gene data show CDR1 as KGHSH and CDR2 as LQKENI. The CDR3 consists of 13 residues. V gave up 3 bases and J gave up 8 bases; unmatched junction bases: 6. CDR3 loop: CASSPTGSGGYTF. CDR3 in DNA: TGTGCCAGCTCACCGACAGGGTCTGGAGGCTACACCTTC.

V usage is TRBV5-1 and J usage is TRBJ2-1, with TRBD2 as a possible D gene (6 bases). The CDR3 totals 13 residues. CDR1 and CDR2 from the germline V gene are SGHRS and YFSETQ. V lost 8 bases, J lost 7 bases, and 16 bases lay in between. CDR3 nucleotides: TGCGCCAGTGCCTCTTTTAGCGGAAATGAGCAGTTCTTC. This codes for CASASFSGNEQFF.

This clone was recorded once. This rearrangement joins TRBV19 to TRBJ1-1; weak D call: TRBD1 (6 bases). The CDR3 runs to 15 residues. Trimming removed 5 bases at V and 1 base at J, with 14 bases between. CDR1 and CDR2 from the germline V gene are LNHDA and SQIVND (reference sequence). Here the CDR3 DNA reads TGTGCCAGTAGTGGCTACAGGGTGGGGAACACTGAAGCTTTCTTT. Translating it yields CASSGYRVGNTEAFF.

This chain connects TRBV4-3 to TRBJ2-1, with D possibly being TRBD1 (6 bases). The length of the CDR3 is 15 residues. Germline loops: CDR1 LGHNA, CDR2 YSLEER. Trimming shortened V by 5 bases and J by 0 bases, and 11 bases separated the two germline ends. The CDR3 sequence is CASSYGQSSYNEQFF. The CDR3 DNA reads TGCGCCAGCAGCTACGGACAGAGCTCCTACAATGAGCAGTTCTTC.

The chain is built from TRBV9 and TRBJ1-5; D is unclear. V gave up 3 bases and J gave up 9 bases, with 13 bases separating them. Germline loops: CDR1 SGDLS, CDR2 YYNGEE. CDR3 length equals 13 residues. This CDR3 reads CASSAGGVGPQHF. The CDR3 DNA follows: TGTGCCAGCAGCGCCGGAGGCGTGGGGCCCCAGCATTTT.

V is TRBV3-1 (or the pseudogene TRBV3-2) and J is TRBJ2-1, with D maybe TRBD1 (6 bases). Germline-derived CDR1 and CDR2 are LGHDT and YNNKEL (reference sequence). The CDR3 extends over 16 amino acids. Trimming left V 0 bases short and J 7 bases short, with 16 bases between. CDR3 DNA: TGTGCCAGCAGCCAAGATAATCTTCGGCAGGGGAATGAGCAGTTCTTC. Translation: CASSQDNLRQGNEQFF.

The genes are TRBV12-3 or TRBV12-4 and TRBJ2-1, with D possibly being TRBD2 (5 bases). Trimming pared 2 bases from V and 9 bases from J, leaving 11 bases between. CDR3 length equals 13 residues. The CDR3: CASSLSWTLEQFF. CDR3 DNA sequence: TGTGCCAGCAGTTTATCTTGGACTCTTGAGCAGTTCTTC.

The V call is TRBV7-2, the J call TRBJ2-5, with 10 bases identical to TRBD2. Looked up from germline, CDR1 is SGHTA and CDR2 is FQGNSA. Trimming at V came to 5 bases and at J to 2 bases, leaving 8 bases not matched to a gene. The length of the CDR3 is 16 residues. CDR3: CASSRLAGVKQETQYF. DNA for the CDR3: TGTGCCAGCAGCCGTCTAGCGGGAGTCAAGCAAGAGACCCAGTACTTC. Complete variable domain (other parts from reference TRBV7-2 and TRBJ2-5): GAGVSQSPSNKVTEKGKDVELRCDPISGHTALYWYRQSLGQGLEFLIYFQGNSAPDKSGLPSDRFSAERTGGSVSTLTIQRTQQEDSAVYLCASSRLAGVKQETQYFGPGTRLLVL.

A remark on this clone: This sample includes further DNA sequences coding for the same CDR3. This chain joins TRBV27 and TRBJ1-5, with 8 bases fitting TRBD1. The CDR3 length is 15 residues. From germline, CDR1 is MNHEY and CDR2 SMNVEV (reference sequence). V was clipped by 2 bases and J by 3 bases; unmatched bases: 3. The DNA of the CDR3 is TGTGCCAGCAGTTTAGGGACAGGCCTCAATCAGCCCCAGCATTTT. It encodes CASSLGTGLNQPQHF.

The V gene is TRBV2, the J gene TRBJ1-4; D might be TRBD1 (5 bases). The germline gives CDR1 SNHLY, CDR2 FYNNEI. The CDR3 is made up of 14 amino acids. The V end was cut by 4 bases, the J end by 4 bases, with 10 bases between. The DNA of the CDR3 is TGTGCCAGCAGTGTCGGGCAGGGTAATGAAAAACTGTTTTTT. Its protein product is CASSVGQGNEKLFF.

V gene TRBV2 combines with J gene TRBJ1-3; no clear D gene. Germline-derived CDR1 and CDR2 are SNHLY and FYNNEI. V was trimmed by 4 bases and J by 3 bases, leaving 7 bases between them. CDR3 size: 13 residues. DNA for the CDR3: TGTGCCAGCAGTGCTAACCATGGAAACACCATATATTTT. Its translation: CASSANHGNTIYF.

The V and J genes are TRBV28 and TRBJ2-5, with D unclear. Germline values: CDR1 MDHEN, CDR2 SYDVKM. This CDR3 is built from 13 residues. Trimming left V 2 bases short and J 5 bases short, with 9 bases between. DNA of the CDR3: TGTGCCAGCAGTTTACCCCCTCGGGAGACCCAGTACTTC. It yields the protein CASSLPPRETQYF.

The V and J genes are TRBV18 and TRBJ1-4, with TRBD1 as a possible D gene (6 bases). Germline lookup yields CDR1 KGHSH and CDR2 LQKENI. This CDR3 has 16 amino acids. V was trimmed by 4 bases and J by 0 bases, leaving 12 bases between them. Here the CDR3 DNA reads TGTGCCAGCTCACTTGGACAGAGGGCAACTAATGAAAAACTGTTTTTT. Translated: CASSLGQRATNEKLFF.

CDR3 nucleotides: TGTGCCAGCATCCTCCTACGGAGCGCTAATGAAAAACTGTTTTTT. Protein: CASILLRSANEKLFF. V and J are TRBV11-3 and TRBJ1-4; no definite D call. This CDR3 region has 15 residues. The V gene lost 7 bases and the J gene lost 3 bases, with 15 bases spanning the gap. The germline gives CDR1 SGHNT, CDR2 YENEEA.

The rearrangement uses TRBV12-3 or TRBV12-4 and TRBJ2-1; D unresolved. The CDR3 totals 12 residues. V gave up 6 bases and J gave up 7 bases, with 10 bases separating them. Here the CDR3 DNA reads TGTGCCAGCAGACCGACACGTAATGAGCAGTTCTTC. It specifies CASRPTRNEQFF.

The J gene is TRBJ2-7, the V gene TRBV5-5; D is ambiguous. V was shortened by 4 bases and J by 2 bases, with 13 bases between the two germline ends. Germline CDR1 is SGHKS and CDR2 is YYEKEE (reference sequence). CDR3 length: 14 amino acids. In DNA, the CDR3 is TGTGCCAGCAGCCTGGACCCAAGCCCCTACGAGCAGTACTTC. It yields the protein CASSLDPSPYEQYF.

The chain uses TRBV2 and TRBJ2-7; 9 nucleotides agree with TRBD1. Germline CDR1 is SNHLY and CDR2 is FYNNEI. This CDR3 is 12 amino acids long. V was pared by 8 bases and J by 6 bases, with 5 bases of the junction left unmatched. CDR3 nucleotide sequence: TGTGCCAGCGGGACAGGGTTGGGCGAGCAGTACTTC. Its protein product is CASGTGLGEQYF.

This clone was seen once. The chain employs TRBV28 and TRBJ2-1; 9 bases match TRBD1. V was pared by 7 bases and J by 6 bases, with 13 bases of the junction left unmatched. Germline assignment: CDR1 MDHEN and CDR2 SYDVKM. The CDR3 is 16 residues long. The CDR3 sequence is CASTTSGTGNSNEQFF. Written as DNA, the CDR3 is TGTGCCAGCACCACATCCGGGACAGGGAATAGCAATGAGCAGTTCTTC.

The chain carries TRBV18 and TRBJ1-3; D gene uncertain. The CDR3 extends over 16 amino acids. Germline values: CDR1 KGHSH, CDR2 LQKENI. V lost 6 bases, J lost 2 bases, and 17 bases lay in between. This CDR3 is CASSPRGNRAGNTIYF. CDR3 coding DNA: TGTGCCAGCTCCCCGAGAGGGAATAGGGCTGGAAACACCATATATTTT.

The rearrangement joins TRBV2 to TRBJ1-1; TRBD1 aligns across 7 bases. V dropped 6 bases and J dropped 4; count of bases not matched to a gene: 5. The CDR3 runs 13 residues. Per germline, CDR1 SNHLY and CDR2 FYNNEI. The CDR3 DNA follows: TGTGCCAGCAGATACAGGGGTGGCACTGAAGCTTTCTTT. Its translation is CASRYRGGTEAFF.